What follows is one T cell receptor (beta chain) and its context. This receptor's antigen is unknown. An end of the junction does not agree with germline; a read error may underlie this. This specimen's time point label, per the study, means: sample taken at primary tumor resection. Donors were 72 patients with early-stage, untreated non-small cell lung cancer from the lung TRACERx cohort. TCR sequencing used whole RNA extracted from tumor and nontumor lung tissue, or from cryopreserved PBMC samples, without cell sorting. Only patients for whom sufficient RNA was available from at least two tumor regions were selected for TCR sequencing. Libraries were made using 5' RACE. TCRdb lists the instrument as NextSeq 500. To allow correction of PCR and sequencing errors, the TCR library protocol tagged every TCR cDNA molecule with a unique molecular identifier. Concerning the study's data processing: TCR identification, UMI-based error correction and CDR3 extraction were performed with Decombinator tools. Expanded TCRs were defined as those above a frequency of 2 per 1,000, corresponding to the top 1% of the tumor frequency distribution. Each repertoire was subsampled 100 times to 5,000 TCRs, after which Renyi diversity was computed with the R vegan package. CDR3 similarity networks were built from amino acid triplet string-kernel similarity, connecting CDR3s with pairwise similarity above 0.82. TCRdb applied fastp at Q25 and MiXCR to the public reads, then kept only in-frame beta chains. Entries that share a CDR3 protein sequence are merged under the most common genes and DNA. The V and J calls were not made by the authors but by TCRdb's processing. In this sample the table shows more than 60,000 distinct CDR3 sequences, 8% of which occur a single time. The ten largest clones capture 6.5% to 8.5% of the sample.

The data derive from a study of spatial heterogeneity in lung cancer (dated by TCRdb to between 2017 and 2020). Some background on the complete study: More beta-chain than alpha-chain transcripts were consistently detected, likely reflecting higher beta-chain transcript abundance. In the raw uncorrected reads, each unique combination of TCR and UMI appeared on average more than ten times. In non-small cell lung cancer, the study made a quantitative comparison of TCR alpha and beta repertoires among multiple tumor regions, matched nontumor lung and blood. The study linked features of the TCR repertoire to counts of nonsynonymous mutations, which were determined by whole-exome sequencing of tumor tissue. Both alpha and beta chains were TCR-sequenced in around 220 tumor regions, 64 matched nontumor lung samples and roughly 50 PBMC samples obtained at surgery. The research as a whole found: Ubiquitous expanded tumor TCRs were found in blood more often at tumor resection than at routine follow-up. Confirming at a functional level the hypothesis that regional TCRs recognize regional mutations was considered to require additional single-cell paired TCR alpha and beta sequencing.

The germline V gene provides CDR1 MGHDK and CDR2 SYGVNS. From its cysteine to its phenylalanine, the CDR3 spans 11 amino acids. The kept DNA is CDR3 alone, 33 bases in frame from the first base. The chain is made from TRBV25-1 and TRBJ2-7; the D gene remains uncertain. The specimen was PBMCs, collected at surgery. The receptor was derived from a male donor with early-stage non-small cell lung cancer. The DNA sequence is TGTGCCAGCGGAAAGACGGACCCGGCGGCCTTC. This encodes CASGKTDPAAF.